This TCR beta chain is drawn from a study of breast tumors, draining lymph nodes, adjacent tissues. TCRdb re-called the multiplex PCR reads through MiXCR, storing one row per CDR3 protein. The sample includes about 16,000 distinct CDR3 sequences, just under 45% seen only once; the top ten take less than 15%. The sample consisted of tumor-adjacent breast tissue. This clonotype was sampled from a female donor with breast cancer. Some clones in this sample may be carry-over from other donors' samples.

The CDR3 here is CASSLDLEETQYF. Written as DNA, the CDR3 is TGTGCCAGCAGCCTCGACCTAGAGGAGACCCAGTACTTC. This chain links TRBV7-9 with TRBJ2-5; no reliable D call. Germline CDR1 reads SEHNR; CDR2 reads FQNEAQ (reference sequence). The CDR3 loop spans 13 amino acids. Trimming left V 5 bases short and J 5 bases short, with 12 bases between.